Presented here are 31 T cell receptor beta chains from one specimen sequenced in a study of shared clonotypes between healthy human individuals. TCRdb's copy holds only in-frame clones and misses some; the assay was immunoSEQ multiplex PCR. The data hold 550,000 to 700,000 clones, with around 73% observed a single time. Specimen: memory CD4+ T cells sorted from blood. This sample's subset: CD45RA-negative fraction. These receptors were obtained from a woman in her twenties or thirties in good health.

The rearrangement links TRBV28 to TRBJ2-7; 7 nucleotides line up with TRBD2. Looked up from germline, CDR1 is MDHEN and CDR2 is SYDVKM. This CDR3 spans 16 amino acids. V lost 4 bases, J lost 7 bases, and 16 bases stayed unmatched. The DNA for the CDR3 is TGTGCCAGCAGTTCATTTCACCGGGACGGGGGGAATGAGCAGTACTTC. This encodes CASSSFHRDGGNEQYF.

J is TRBJ2-7 and V is TRBV19, with 9 bases identical to TRBD2. The CDR3 has 14 amino acids. V lost 3 bases to trimming and J lost 6 bases; unmatched junction nucleotides: 6. Germline lookup yields CDR1 LNHDA and CDR2 SQIVND (reference sequence). CDR3 bases: TGTGCCAGTAGTATTAGCGGGAGTGGCTCCGAGCAGTACTTC. Translation gives CASSISGSGSEQYF.

This clone was counted only a few times. The chain recombines TRBV5-1 with TRBJ2-7; no clear D gene. This CDR3 is built from 13 residues. The germline V and J ends were trimmed by 4 bases and 4 bases, with 12 bases remaining between them. Germline values: CDR1 SGHRS, CDR2 YFSETQ. CDR3 DNA sequence: TGCGCCAGCAGCCCGGACGGATTTTACGAGCAGTACTTC. It encodes CASSPDGFYEQYF.

This CDR3 reads CASSLGPTAKNIQYF. The CDR3 DNA reads as TGTGCCAGCAGCCTCGGGCCCACAGCCAAAAACATTCAGTACTTC. The chain links TRBV9 to TRBJ2-4; unclear D gene. Germline-derived CDR1 and CDR2 are SGDLS and YYNGEE. This CDR3 region has 15 residues. The V and J ends lost 4 bases and 0 bases respectively, with 11 bases between them.

This clone is a singleton in its sample. This sequence joins TRBV19 and TRBJ2-3, with D tentatively TRBD1 (5 bases). Trimming took off 6 bases at V and 5 bases at J, with 15 bases between the two ends. Per the germline V gene, CDR1 is LNHDA and CDR2 is SQIVND (reference sequence). The CDR3 covers 14 residues. DNA for the CDR3: TGTGCCAGTAGGCTTGGGGCCTCAGGAGATACGCAGTATTTT. This encodes CASRLGASGDTQYF.

The J gene is TRBJ2-1, the V gene TRBV30; weak D call: TRBD2 (5 bases). The CDR3 spans 13 residues. V was shortened by 3 bases and J by 4 bases, with 10 bases between the two germline ends. In germline, CDR1 is GTSNPN, CDR2 SVGIG (reference sequence). DNA of the CDR3: TGTGCCTGGAGAAGCGGTACTTACAATGAGCAGTTCTTC. This gives the protein CAWRSGTYNEQFF.

The chain carries TRBV25-1 and TRBJ2-1, with a tentative D call TRBD2 (6 bases). Germline loops: CDR1 MGHDK, CDR2 SYGVNS. V lost 6 bases, J lost 10 bases, and 10 bases lay in between. The CDR3 extends over 11 amino acids. CDR3 sequence reads: CASSGLFEQFF. The CDR3 bases are TGTGCCAGCAGCGGACTATTCGAGCAGTTCTTC.

About this clone: A much larger clone lies one base from this, so it may be a read error. This sample includes further DNA sequences coding for the same CDR3. The chain has TRBV9 and TRBJ2-7; no firm D call. Germline-derived CDR1 and CDR2 are SGDLS and YYNGEE. V lost 0 bases, J lost 3 bases, and 7 bases lay in between. This CDR3 is built from 13 residues. The CDR3 bases are TGTGCCAGCAGCGTAGCCCCGGACTACGAGCAGTACTTC. Translating gives CASSVAPDYEQYF.

The V call is TRBV18, the J call TRBJ1-1; D unclear. The germline V and J ends were trimmed by 3 bases and 4 bases, with 9 bases remaining between them. The CDR3 extends over 13 amino acids. Per the germline V gene, CDR1 is KGHSH and CDR2 is LQKENI. The CDR3 DNA follows: TGTGCCAGCTCACCCGCAATTGTCACTGAAGCTTTCTTT. Protein product: CASSPAIVTEAFF.

This chain connects TRBV7-2 to TRBJ2-3; TRBD2 matches at 7 bases. This CDR3 spans 16 amino acids. The trim removed 5 bases at V and 3 bases at J, leaving 11 bases unmatched. The germline V gene encodes CDR1 SGHTA and CDR2 FQGNSA. The CDR3 sequence is CASSQEGTTITDTQYF. CDR3 sequence (DNA): TGTGCCAGCAGCCAAGAGGGGACTACTATAACAGATACGCAGTATTTT.

This rearrangement joins TRBV5-4 to TRBJ1-3; D might be TRBD1 (6 bases). The CDR3 loop spans 14 amino acids. The ends were cut back, 2 bases at V and 2 bases at J, with 8 bases in the middle. The germline gives CDR1 SGHNT, CDR2 YYREEE (reference sequence). In DNA, the CDR3 is TGTGCCAGCAGCTTACAGGGCACTGGAAACACCATATATTTT. Residues: CASSLQGTGNTIYF.

This clone was seen only a few times. The chain recombines TRBV5-1 with TRBJ2-7; TRBD1 agrees at 8 bases. The ends lost 4 bases at V and 5 bases at J; junction bases unmatched: 8. Per the germline V gene, CDR1 is SGHRS and CDR2 is YFSETQ. CDR3 size: 14 residues. CDR3 protein: CASSGWTGSHEQYF. CDR3 sequence (DNA): TGCGCCAGCAGCGGATGGACAGGGTCCCACGAGCAGTACTTC.

The chain links TRBV21-1 to TRBJ2-2; the table's D call TRBD2 went unverified against the DNA. TRBV21-1 is tagged as a pseudogene. This CDR3 contains 20 residues. CDR3 protein: CASRGLAGDHGDRTTGELFF. In nucleotides, the CDR3 is TGTGCCAGCAGAGGACTAGCGGGAGATCACGGAGATCGTACCACCGGGGAGCTGTTTTTT.

The V and J genes are TRBV10-2 and TRBJ2-7; no reliable D call. The CDR3 is 12 amino acids. V was cut by 0 bases and J by 6 bases, with 6 bases left in between. The V gene's germline CDR1 is WSHSY and CDR2 SAAADI. The CDR3 DNA reads as TGCGCCAGCAGTGAGTCGATCCGCGAGCAGTACTTC. Protein sequence: CASSESIREQYF.

The V gene is TRBV18, the J gene TRBJ2-7; 10 nucleotides match TRBD2. The J segment lost 5 bases and the V segment lost 1 base, leaving 5 bases of the junction unmatched. The germline V gene has CDR1 KGHSH and CDR2 LQKENI. The CDR3 has 15 amino acids. In DNA, the CDR3 is TGTGCCAGCTCACCACAGTCTAGCGGGAGCAACGAGCAGTACTTC. Translation: CASSPQSSGSNEQYF.

Only one count was recorded for this clone. The chain combines TRBV30 with TRBJ1-5; D gene ambiguous. Trimming left V 0 bases short and J 4 bases short, with 13 bases between. Germline V lookup: CDR1 GTSNPN, CDR2 SVGIG (reference sequence). This CDR3 is built from 15 residues. The chain's CDR3 is CAWSVTPPENQPQHF. The CDR3, as DNA: TGTGCCTGGAGTGTAACCCCCCCGGAAAATCAGCCCCAGCATTTT. The whole variable domain, remainder taken from reference TRBV30 and TRBJ1-5, is SQTIHQWPATLVQPVGSPLSLECTVEGTSNPNLYWYRQAAGRGLQLLFYSVGIGQISSEVPQNLSASRPQDRQFILSSKKLLLSDSGFYLCAWSVTPPENQPQHFGDGTRLSIL.

The rearrangement uses TRBV4-2 and TRBJ2-2; D call uncertain. Germline V gives CDR1 LGHNA, CDR2 YNFKEQ. Trimming took off 2 bases at V and 3 bases at J, with 13 bases between the two ends. This CDR3 region has 16 residues. The CDR3 loop reads CASSQSASVDTGELFF. The CDR3 DNA follows: TGTGCCAGCAGCCAATCGGCTAGTGTGGACACCGGGGAGCTGTTTTTT.

The rearrangement uses TRBV28 and TRBJ2-7; 10 bases are a match to TRBD2. Germline V gives CDR1 MDHEN, CDR2 SYDVKM. The CDR3 is made up of 14 amino acids. The junction had 8 bases not matched to a gene; V was cut back by 7 bases and J by 5 bases. This CDR3 reads CASTPGLAYDEQYF. CDR3 sequence (DNA): TGTGCCAGCACCCCGGGACTAGCGTATGACGAGCAGTACTTC.

The rearrangement joins TRBV5-5 to TRBJ2-1; D could derive from TRBD1 or TRBD2 (5 bases each). Germline values: CDR1 SGHKS, CDR2 YYEKEE (reference sequence). There are 10 residues in the CDR3. V lost 7 bases to trimming and J lost 9 bases, with 8 bases between them. The CDR3 is CASERGEQFF. DNA of the CDR3: TGTGCCAGCGAGAGGGGTGAGCAGTTCTTC.

The rearrangement joins TRBV11-1 to TRBJ2-7; D uncertain. The germline gives CDR1 SGHAT, CDR2 FQDESV (reference sequence). CDR3 length equals 15 residues. V lost 3 bases, J lost 0 bases, and 12 bases lay in between. This CDR3 reads CASSLARYSSYEQYF. The CDR3 DNA follows: TGTGCCAGCAGCTTGGCGAGGTACAGCTCCTACGAGCAGTACTTC.

This clone was seen a handful of times. The V call is TRBV27, the J call TRBJ2-7; D is possibly TRBD1 (6 bases). Trimming removed 8 bases from V and 9 bases from J, with 23 bases in between. The CDR3 sequence is 14 residues long. Per germline, CDR1 MNHEY and CDR2 SMNVEV (reference sequence). In nucleotides, the CDR3 is TGTGCCAGCCAAGCCGGGACACCTCCCCGAACGCAGTACTTC. This translates into CASQAGTPPRTQYF.

Worth noting for this clone: A much more abundant neighbour one base away suggests this may be a read error. The chain links TRBV2 to TRBJ2-3; D uncertain. The ends were cut back, 6 bases at V and 2 bases at J, with 6 bases in the middle. Germline V CDR1 and CDR2: SNHLY, FYNNEI. This CDR3 region has 12 residues. The CDR3 region is CASSVYTDTQYF. In DNA form, the CDR3 reads TGTGCCAGCAGCGTCTACACAGATACGCAGTATTTT.

The chain uses TRBV4-1 and TRBJ2-3, with 12 nucleotides matching TRBD2. Germline values: CDR1 MGHRA, CDR2 YSYEKL. V lost 0 bases and J lost 3; bases outside the gene matches: 19. This CDR3 comprises 22 residues. The CDR3 here is CASSQDSATSGSAVTFTDTQYF. The CDR3 region has the DNA TGCGCCAGCAGCCAAGATTCCGCGACTAGCGGGAGCGCCGTAACCTTTACAGATACGCAGTATTTT.

CDR3 bases: TGCAGCGTCCAACGCGCCTACGAGCAGTACTTC. The encoded protein is CSVQRAYEQYF. The chain combines TRBV29-1 with TRBJ2-7, with no clear D. V lost 6 bases, J lost 2 bases, and 8 bases lay in between. Germline V gene sequence: CDR1 SQVTM, CDR2 ANQGSEA. This CDR3 spans 11 amino acids.

CDR3 DNA sequence: TGTGCCAGCAGCCAGCTACTTAGAAGCGGGAGATTGAATGAGCAGTTCTTC. Translation gives CASSQLLRSGRLNEQFF. The gene calls are TRBV14 and TRBJ2-1; 8 positions agree with TRBD2. This CDR3 region has 17 residues. The trim removed 3 bases at V and 7 bases at J, leaving 14 bases unmatched. Germline values: CDR1 SGHDN, CDR2 FVKESK. Complete variable domain (other parts from reference TRBV14 and TRBJ2-1): EAGVTQFPSHSVIEKGQTVTLRCDPISGHDNLYWYRRVMGKEIKFLLHFVKESKQDESGMPNNRFLAERTGGTYSTLKVQPAELEDSGVYFCASSQLLRSGRLNEQFFGPGTRLTVL.

In this sample, this clone turned up a few times. This sample includes further DNA sequences coding for the same CDR3. The genes are TRBV20-1 and TRBJ2-5, with 7 bases identical to TRBD2. The J call may be wrong; the DNA end is better matched by TRBJ2-7. This CDR3 is 11 amino acids long. Germline V gene data show CDR1 as DFQATT and CDR2 as SNEGSKA (reference sequence). The CDR3 here is CSAGLVYEQYF. CDR3 nucleotides: TGCAGTGCTGGACTAGTCTACGAGCAGTACTTC.

This clone was detected a few times. This chain uses TRBV5-1 with TRBJ1-5, with D perhaps matching TRBD1 (6 bases). With 4 bases removed from V and 10 bases from J, the gap between germline ends came to 15 bases. The CDR3 is made up of 13 amino acids. The germline V gene has CDR1 SGHRS and CDR2 YFSETQ. The CDR3 is CASSLEGGTPQHF. The CDR3 region has the DNA TGCGCCAGCAGCCTCGAGGGGGGAACACCCCAGCATTTT.

The chain carries TRBV5-1 and TRBJ2-3, with TRBD2 identical over 9 bases. The CDR3 spans 18 residues. V shed 0 bases, J shed 0 bases, and the junction held 8 bases outside the gene matches. The germline CDR1 and CDR2 sequences are SGHRS and YFSETQ. The CDR3 is CASSLGSLAGTSTDTQYF. CDR3 nucleotide sequence: TGCGCCAGCAGCTTGGGGAGCCTAGCGGGGACAAGCACAGATACGCAGTATTTT.

The chain employs TRBV5-6 and TRBJ2-3; TRBD2 aligns across 14 bases. The CDR3 has 19 residues. V shed 4 bases and J 2 bases; nucleotides not matched to a gene: 12. Germline V gene data show CDR1 as SGHDT and CDR2 as YYEEEE. The CDR3 nucleotides are TGTGCCAGCAGCGCTGGGACTAGCGGGGGACTCATCCCCACAGATACGCAGTATTTT. This translates into CASSAGTSGGLIPTDTQYF.

This sequence joins TRBV9 and TRBJ2-1, with D possibly matching TRBD1 (7 bases). Germline V gene sequence: CDR1 SGDLS, CDR2 YYNGEE. Trimming removed 3 bases from V and 4 bases from J, with 14 bases in between. The CDR3 loop spans 15 amino acids. The CDR3 reads CASSGQGGSYNEQFF. CDR3 in DNA: TGTGCCAGCAGCGGGCAGGGGGGATCTTACAATGAGCAGTTCTTC.

This clone was recorded a few times. The chain recombines TRBV7-9 with TRBJ2-5, with 9 bases identical to TRBD1. This CDR3 is built from 18 residues. Germline V gives CDR1 SEHNR, CDR2 FQNEAQ (reference sequence). Germline trimming cut 5 bases from V and 5 bases from J; bases unmatched to any gene: 18. CDR3 in DNA: TGTGCCAGCAGCCCGGGACAGGGAATGGTTTTTGAAACGGAGACCCAGTACTTC. Its translation: CASSPGQGMVFETETQYF.